This T cell receptor (beta chain) derives from a study of T cell responses to AZD1222 COVID-19 vaccine. Germline CDR1 is SGHDT and CDR2 is YYEEEE. With 2 bases removed from V and 2 bases from J, the gap between germline ends came to 7 bases. This CDR3 spans 14 amino acids. TCRdb's table, derived via immunoSEQ multiplex PCR, lists solely in-frame clones and lacks some. The sample comprises 90,000 to 120,000 clones, 80% to 95% of which are singletons, and 5% to 7.5% rests with the top ten. Sequencing was performed on peripheral blood, taken 28 days after the second AZD1222 dose. This sequence joins TRBV5-6 and TRBJ1-4; D unresolved. The TCR originated in an adult who received the AZD1222 COVID-19 vaccine. The CDR3 reads CASSLQPTNEKLFF. Written as DNA, the CDR3 is TGTGCCAGCAGCTTACAACCGACTAATGAAAAACTGTTTTTT.